This TCR beta chain was found in a study of cytomegalovirus exposure and HLA in healthy donors (TCRdb year 2017). As for the study more broadly: According to an earlier analysis of several hundred of the donors, 150 million to 200 million T cells yielded 117 million unique TCR beta sequences and roughly 280 Gb of sequence data. Roughly 300 gigabases of sequencing data and around 80 million unique TCR sequences made up an early release that covered under 750 HLA-typed donors. The genetic ancestry cluster associated with self-reported Caucasian donors included around four fifths of the roughly 410 genotyped donors. The study aimed to test whether cataloging public T cell receptors could reveal signatures of past pathogen exposure. The study profiled the T cell repertoires of hundreds of subjects by immunosequencing and related them to cytomegalovirus serostatus. Besides the first cohort of about 730 subjects, a separate validation cohort made up of roughly 120 different subjects was used. High-throughput TCR immunosequencing, statistical association of individual TCRs with disease status, and machine learning were combined to predict cytomegalovirus infection status. A later analysis re-examined previously published TCR beta repertoires from 610 or so donors and added high-resolution HLA genotyping to investigate patterns of TCR occurrence. Rather than drawing on any new phenotypic data, the later analysis identified candidate immune exposures from TCR beta sequences and the way those sequences occurred across donors. In an earlier analysis of several hundred of the donors, high-throughput TCR beta sequencing was used to judge whether each TCR beta V gene segment behaved as functional or pseudogenic. Donor age, sex, ethnicity and CMV serostatus were compiled together with the repertoire data. In a later genetic analysis, genome-wide SNP genotypes for about 55% of the roughly 700 donors were used, and that subset was treated as a discovery cohort. Every discovery cohort repertoire had been produced on one sequencing platform. HLA typing covered class I and class II loci at four-digit resolution. The number of donors typed differed by locus, with about 629-630 for A, B, C, DRB1 and DQB1, approximately 500 for DQA1, 606 for DPA1, and 450 to 480 for DPB1. Because of strong linkage in the cohort, roughly five DR-DQ haplotypes were treated as single units for association and clustering. Among roughly 400 genotyped donors of the cohort, an average of approximately 230,000 unique TCR beta nucleotide sequences were sequenced per donor, 15% to 20% of them non-productive. What the authors observed across the whole study: In a later analysis, TCR association rates were found to vary across HLA loci, with the most associated TCRs seen for DRB1 alleles and the fewest for HLA-C alleles. In vitro tests confirmed that a few of the cytomegalovirus-associated TCR beta chains recognize cytomegalovirus antigens. In a later genetic analysis, a missense DCLRE1C variant was associated with V-gene and J-gene trimming of TCR beta chains, and the association was replicated in an independent cohort. A further reported finding was that TCR beta sequences accurately predicted the HLA-A and HLA-B alleles for most subjects in the first cohort. In both the original and validation cohorts, the classifier was reported to diagnose cytomegalovirus status with high specificity and sensitivity. Because counts were too low, about 17 rarely observed V segments, including chromosome 9 orphons, were excluded from the earlier analysis of 587 of the donors. In a later analysis, most CMV-associated TCR beta chains were found to appear HLA-restricted, with HLA associations seemingly driven largely by CMV exposure. Some IMGT-functional V segments, including TRBV6-2 and TRBV6-3, could not be distinguished by the 87-base-pair reads and were therefore excluded. CMV serostatus was the only immune exposure information available for the cohort. Because HLA typing was missing for some donors at each locus, association tests included only the typed subset. The presence/absence analyses assumed that sequencing depth was roughly uniform across donors, and that assumption may not be true. Linkage disequilibrium might explain the correlated functional status among segregating V segments, but an unknown experimental factor could not be excluded. A cluster of highly shared sequence variants was judged likely to be a technical artifact of the sequencing pipeline. According to a later genetic analysis, donors in an Asian-associated ancestry cluster had fewer N-insertions in productive TCRs than the approximately 650-donor mean. Across donors, most TCR sequences were observed very rarely, whereas some public TCRs were present in many individuals. In the study, some 160 TCR beta chains were listed as associated with cytomegalovirus. The cohort was sequenced for TCR beta chains only, and without alpha or paired-chain data the features that could be detected were limited. In a later analysis, some 17,000 TCR beta sequences were associated with specific HLA alleles at a false discovery rate of 0.05. When HLA alleles, especially DR and DQ, strongly co-occurred, attributing TCR associations to individual alleles was difficult. A later analysis reported that several top co-occurrence clusters appeared linked to parvovirus B19, influenza, CMV and Epstein-Barr virus. According to the authors, the approach could potentially be generalized to other disease states and immunological phenotypes. An earlier analysis of 587 of the donors showed that most TCR beta V segments appeared in productive rearrangements either about 90% or about 30% of the time, which broadly matched IMGT annotations. A later analysis found that HLA-associated TCR beta chains were more clonally expanded and had lower generation probabilities than equally common non-associated chains.

Per the germline V gene, SGHDT is the CDR1 and YYEEEE is the CDR2. The junction shows trimming of 3 bases on V and 0 bases on J, plus 10 bases between the germline ends. The CDR3 goes from the cysteine to the phenylalanine over 16 residues. Here the CDR3 DNA is all that survives: 48 bases in frame from base 1. In total, 630 or so healthy bone marrow donors made up the cohort. At the time of sampling, all cohort members were nominally healthy, though unrecorded immune exposures were likely present. The donor tested CMV seropositive and was one of the 289 seropositive cohort members. A peripheral blood sample was provided by each donor, and peripheral blood mononuclear cells were used for TCR beta sequencing. The Qiagen DNeasy Blood Extraction Kit was used to extract genomic DNA from the blood cell samples. A word on this clone: This receptor's antigen is unknown. Base-call qualities are not available, and no considerably larger clone is one nucleotide away.

Library preparation employed the immunoSEQ multiplex PCR assay. For the multiplex PCR, a mixture combining 60 forward primers for TCR Vbeta segments and 13 reverse primers for TCR Jbeta segments was used. The CDR3 region of rearranged TCR beta genes was amplified from genomic DNA by a multiplex PCR assay. Amplified TCR beta libraries were sequenced as 87-base-pair reads on the Illumina HiSeq System. As for the original processing: A later analysis tallied 75 million to 85 million unique TCR beta chains across the 660 or so repertoires, and about 10 million of those chains were shared by two or more donors. To remove PCR and sequencing errors, raw reads were error-corrected and collapsed into unique sequences using a nearest-neighbor algorithm that merged closely related sequences. CDR3 sequences were aligned to IMGT reference sequences to assign V, D and J gene segments. For a sequence to be retained, a match of at least six nucleotides was required to both a V gene segment and a J gene segment. A rearrangement counted as productive if the CDR3 had no stop codons and remained in frame with V and J, and every other rearrangement counted as non-productive. CDR3 was defined by IMGT convention, running from the second conserved V-encoded cysteine to the conserved J-encoded phenylalanine. The earlier analysis of about 560 of the donors excluded any sequence lacking an unambiguous match to a single V gene segment. In an earlier analysis of several hundred of the donors, V segments were called functional above 56.7% productive rearrangements and were called segregating when the between-donor standard deviation exceeded 5%. A statistical classification framework was built to diagnose cytomegalovirus status from the catalog of TCR beta chain sequences. A later analysis assigned V and J genes by comparing TCR nucleotide sequences with IMGT/GENE-DB human TR gene sequences. Using the TCRdist pipeline, a later analysis assigned CDR3 sequences along with most-parsimonious VDJ recombination scenarios. In a later analysis, each TCR beta chain was defined by its CDR3 amino acid sequence together with its V-gene family, and reads lacking a unique V-gene family were excluded. To address suspected cross-contamination and a sequencing artifact, a later analysis removed some 620 highly shared, low-generation-probability nucleotide sequences. In a later analysis, a clonal expansion index was calculated for each public chain from normalized within-repertoire ranks of inferred template counts. Generation probabilities in a later analysis came from a VDJ recombination model fitted to out-of-frame rearrangements, and those results were checked against IGoR. A later analysis scored TCR-TCR, TCR-HLA and TCR-CMV co-occurrence with hypergeometric tests, applying a repertoire-size bias correction to TCR pairs. False discovery rates were estimated in a later analysis by permuting HLA or CMV assignments 20 times. In a later analysis, co-occurring TCRs were grouped using DBSCAN, and TCRdist sequence similarity was added for clustering within HLA-allele-positive subsets. Repertoires with fewer than 30,000 or more than 120,000 public chains were left out of co-occurrence clustering, as were five repertoires with anomalous nucleotide sharing. In TCRdb, the immuneACCESS table is reduced to in-frame sequences with V and J assigned. These tables do not hold every clone; where another copy was compared, an unresolved V gene accounts for under half, and the others remain unexplained. From that table come the V and J calls and clone size; the DNA was used to work out D and trimming. This sample is represented by roughly 120,000 clones; 75% to 85% of them were singletons. Approximately 3.1% of the sample rests with the top ten.

The chain uses TRBV5-6 and TRBJ2-6; too little of a D gene remains to name it. The TCR sequence derives from a woman younger than 35 in good health and CMV-seropositive. What was sequenced was PBMCs. This receptor has the CDR3 CASSSPAYSGANVLTF. The sequence in DNA is TGTGCCAGCAGCTCTCCAGCGTACTCTGGGGCCAACGTCCTGACTTTC.